The next 17 T cell receptor beta chains were all read from a single sample in a study of T cell repertoires in aging, cancer and after chemotherapy. Amplification of TCR beta used genomic DNA extracted from peripheral blood. TRB rearrangements spanning V, D and J were amplified using mixed TRB-A/B primers. TCRdb re-called the multiplex PCR reads through MiXCR, storing one row per CDR3 protein. There are some 3,500 distinct CDR3 sequences in the sample; about 22% occur only once, and roughly 19% lies in the top ten. Input material: blood. These receptors were collected from a human donor with a blood cancer.

In this sample, this clonotype is medium-sized. The CDR3 loop reads CAWGNFYGYTF. In nucleotides, the CDR3 is TGTGCCTGGGGAAACTTCTATGGCTACACCTTC. The rearrangement links TRBV30 to TRBJ1-2; D unclear. CDR3 length: 11 residues. Germline loops: CDR1 GTSNPN, CDR2 SVGIG (reference sequence). Trimming removed 5 bases at V and 4 bases at J, with 8 bases between.

Worth noting for this clonotype: A single base separates this from a much larger clone, so it may be a read error. The chain recombines TRBV5-6 with TRBJ2-2, with D possibly TRBD2 on 6 matching bases. This CDR3 has 15 residues. Per germline, CDR1 SGHDT and CDR2 YYEEEE. The CDR3 is CDSSTTRGRPGELFF. In DNA form, the CDR3 reads TGTGACAGCAGCACCACTAGAGGGAGGCCCGGGGAGCTGTTTTTT.

This clonotype is categorized as medium-sized. CDR3 DNA: TGTGCCTGGTCCGAATCAGGACAGCCGAACACCGGGGAGCTGTTTTTT. Its protein is CAWSESGQPNTGELFF. This chain links TRBV30 with TRBJ2-2; tentative D call: TRBD1 (6 bases). The CDR3 runs to 16 residues. V dropped 5 bases and J dropped 0 bases, with 16 bases sitting between them. Looked up from germline, CDR1 is GTSNPN and CDR2 is SVGIG (reference sequence).

In its sample, this clonotype ranks as medium-sized. The chain recombines TRBV12-3 or TRBV12-4 with TRBJ1-1; the D is unclear. V lost 6 bases to trimming and J lost 7 bases, with 12 bases between them. This CDR3 has 12 amino acids. The CDR3 loop reads CASSSLRVEAFF. CDR3 nucleotides: TGTGCCAGCAGCTCTCTCCGGGTTGAAGCTTTCTTT.

This clonotype was seen a handful of times. This chain connects TRBV5-1 to TRBJ1-5; D not certain. This CDR3 spans 13 amino acids. Per the germline V gene, CDR1 is SGHRS and CDR2 is YFSETQ. V lost 3 bases to trimming and J lost 7 bases, with 11 bases between them. DNA of the CDR3: TGCGCCAGCAGCTCGGAGGTAGACCAGCCCCAGCATTTT. This encodes CASSSEVDQPQHF.

About this clonotype itself: A much larger clone is a single base away; this may be a read error. The chain has TRBV12-3 or TRBV12-4 and TRBJ2-1; possibly TRBD1 for D (6 bases). The CDR3 runs 13 residues. CDR3 sequence reads: CASSLLQGLSVIF. The CDR3 region has the DNA TGTGCCAGCAGTTTATTACAGGGCCTGAGTGTGATCTTC.

This clonotype is medium-sized in the sample. The chain uses TRBV20-1 and TRBJ1-1, with D possibly being TRBD1 (6 bases). Germline assignment: CDR1 DFQATT and CDR2 SNEGSKA (reference sequence). V was cut by 5 bases and J by 5 bases, with 15 bases left in between. This CDR3 spans 13 amino acids. CDR3 loop: CSADETGGTEAFF. The CDR3 DNA is TGCAGTGCTGACGAGACAGGAGGTACTGAAGCTTTCTTT.

The chain joins TRBV4-3 to TRBJ1-2; the match to TRBD1 covers 10 bases. CDR3 length: 16 residues. Germline CDR1 and CDR2: LGHNA and YSLEER. The V and J ends lost 2 bases and 2 bases, in that order; junction bases with no gene match: 5. In DNA, the CDR3 is TGCGCCAGCAGCCAACAACCGACAGGGGGCAACTATGGCTACACCTTC. This codes for CASSQQPTGGNYGYTF.

By its share, this clonotype is medium-sized (0.01 to 0.1%). This chain links TRBV6-2 or TRBV6-3 with TRBJ2-1; 11 bases fit TRBD2. The V gene end was trimmed by 6 bases and the J gene end by 8 bases; junction bases not matched to a gene: 12. The germline gives CDR1 MNHEY, CDR2 SVGEGT. The CDR3 is 16 amino acids. CDR3 loop: CASRSSGRPPPHEQFF. CDR3 coding DNA: TGTGCCAGCAGATCTAGCGGGAGGCCCCCTCCCCATGAGCAGTTCTTC.

Judged by abundance, this clonotype is medium-sized. This chain links TRBV6-1 with TRBJ2-7; 12 bases line up with TRBD1. V shed 2 bases and J 6 bases; nucleotides not matched to a gene: 5. The CDR3 consists of 15 residues. The germline gives CDR1 MNHNS, CDR2 SASEGT. The CDR3 bases are TGTGCCAGCAGTGAATGGGACAGGGGGCGAAGCGAGCAGTACTTC. This gives the protein CASSEWDRGRSEQYF.

By its share, this clonotype is medium-sized. The J gene is TRBJ2-6, the V gene TRBV11-3, with 7 positions matching TRBD1. The ends lost 5 bases at V and 0 bases at J; junction bases unmatched: 7. The CDR3 consists of 17 residues. Germline lookup yields CDR1 SGHNT and CDR2 YENEEA. CDR3 region: CASSAAGTDSGANVLTF. CDR3 nucleotides: TGTGCCAGCAGCGCTGCCGGGACAGACTCTGGGGCCAACGTCCTGACTTTC.

This clonotype was counted between two and nine times. This chain joins TRBV7-9 and TRBJ2-5, with D hard to call. The CDR3 length is 11 residues. The germline V gene has CDR1 SEHNR and CDR2 FQNEAQ (reference sequence). Trimming left V 7 bases short and J 4 bases short, with 7 bases between. The DNA for the CDR3 is TGTGCCAGCAACCGTGGAGAGACCCAGTACTTC. This translates into CASNRGETQYF.

The table lists this clonotype with a few counts. V usage is TRBV24-1 and J usage is TRBJ2-1; D gene uncertain. Trimming removed 2 bases from V and 6 bases from J, with 16 bases in between. In germline, CDR1 is KGHDR, CDR2 SFDVKD. There are 16 residues in the CDR3. The CDR3 protein is CATSDSANKRPNEQFF. In DNA form, the CDR3 reads TGTGCCACCAGTGATTCAGCGAACAAACGCCCCAATGAGCAGTTCTTC.

This clonotype is judged medium-sized. The chain uses TRBV6-2 or TRBV6-3 and TRBJ1-5; D is undetermined. The V end lost 7 bases, the J end lost 6 bases, and 16 bases lay between the germline ends. The CDR3 sequence is 14 residues long. In germline, CDR1 is MNHEY, CDR2 SVGEGT. The chain's CDR3 is CASTARRVGQPQHF. The DNA of the CDR3 is TGTGCCAGCACCGCCAGGAGGGTAGGTCAGCCCCAGCATTTT.

By frequency in the sample, this clonotype is medium-sized. The chain joins TRBV19 to TRBJ2-3; D perhaps matches TRBD1 (6 bases). Germline CDR1 is LNHDA and CDR2 is SQIVND (reference sequence). The CDR3 is 15 residues long. V was shortened by 7 bases and J by 0 bases, with 14 bases between the two germline ends. The chain's CDR3 is CASTARQDSTDTQYF. The CDR3 nucleotides are TGTGCCAGTACCGCAAGACAGGACAGCACAGATACGCAGTATTTT.

This clonotype is medium-sized. The chain recombines TRBV20-1 with TRBJ2-7, with 7 bases that match TRBD2. J gave up 5 bases and V 0 bases, and 7 bases lay outside the gene matches. The length of the CDR3 is 14 residues. Germline V gene lookup returns CDR1 DFQATT and CDR2 SNEGSKA (reference sequence). CDR3 bases: TGCAGTGCTAGAGATCGGCCTAGCGGCAACGAGCAGTACTTC. The encoded protein is CSARDRPSGNEQYF.

The chain carries TRBV9 and TRBJ1-2; TRBD1 aligns across 8 bases. Germline V gives CDR1 SGDLS, CDR2 YYNGEE. This CDR3 has 16 residues. V dropped 3 bases and J dropped 7; count of bases not matched to a gene: 14. CDR3 nucleotides: TGTGCCAGCAGCGATAGACAGGGGCGAGGGGAGGGTGGCTACACCTTC. Translated: CASSDRQGRGEGGYTF. Supplemented by reference TRBV9 and TRBJ1-2, the full variable domain reads DSGVTQTPKHLITATGQRVTLRCSPRSGDLSVYWYQQSLDQGLQFLIQYYNGEERAKGNILERFSAQQFPDLHSELNLSSLELGDSALYFCASSDRQGRGEGGYTFGSGTRLTVV.